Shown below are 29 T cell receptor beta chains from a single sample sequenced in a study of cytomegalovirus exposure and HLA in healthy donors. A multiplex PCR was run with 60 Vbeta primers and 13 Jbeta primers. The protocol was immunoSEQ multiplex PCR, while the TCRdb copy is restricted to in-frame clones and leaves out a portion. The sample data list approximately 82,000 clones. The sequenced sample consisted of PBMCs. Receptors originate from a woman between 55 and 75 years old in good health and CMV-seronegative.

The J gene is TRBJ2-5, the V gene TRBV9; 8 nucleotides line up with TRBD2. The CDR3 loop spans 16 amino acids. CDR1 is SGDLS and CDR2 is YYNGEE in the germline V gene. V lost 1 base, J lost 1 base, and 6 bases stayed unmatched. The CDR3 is CASSVFSGGIQETQYF. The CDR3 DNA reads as TGTGCCAGCAGCGTATTTTCGGGAGGGATCCAAGAGACCCAGTACTTC.

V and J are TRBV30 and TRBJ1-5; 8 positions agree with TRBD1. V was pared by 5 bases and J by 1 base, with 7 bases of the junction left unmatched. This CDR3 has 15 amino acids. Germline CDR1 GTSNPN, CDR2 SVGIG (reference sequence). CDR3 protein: CAWGRQGPSNQPQHF. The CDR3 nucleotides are TGTGCCTGGGGGAGACAGGGGCCGAGCAATCAGCCCCAGCATTTT.

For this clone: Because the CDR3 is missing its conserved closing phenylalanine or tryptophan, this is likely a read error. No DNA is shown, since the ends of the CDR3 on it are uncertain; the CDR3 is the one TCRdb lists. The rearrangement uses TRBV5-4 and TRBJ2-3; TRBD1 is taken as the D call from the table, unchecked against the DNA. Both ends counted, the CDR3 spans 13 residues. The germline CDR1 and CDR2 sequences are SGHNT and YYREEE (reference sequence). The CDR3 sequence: CASSLAGTGGNWS.

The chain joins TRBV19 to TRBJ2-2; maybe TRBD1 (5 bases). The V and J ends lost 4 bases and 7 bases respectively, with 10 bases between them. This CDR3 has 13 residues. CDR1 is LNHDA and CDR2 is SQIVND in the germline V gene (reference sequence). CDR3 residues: CASSNSQGGELFF. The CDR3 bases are TGTGCCAGTAGTAACAGTCAGGGCGGGGAGCTGTTTTTT.

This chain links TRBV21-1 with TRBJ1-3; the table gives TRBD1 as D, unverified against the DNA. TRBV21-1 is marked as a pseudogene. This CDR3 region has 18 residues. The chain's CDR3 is CASSKIRDQGSSGNTIYF. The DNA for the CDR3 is TGTGCCAGCAGCAAAATAAGGGATCAGGGTAGCTCTGGAAACACCATATATTTT.

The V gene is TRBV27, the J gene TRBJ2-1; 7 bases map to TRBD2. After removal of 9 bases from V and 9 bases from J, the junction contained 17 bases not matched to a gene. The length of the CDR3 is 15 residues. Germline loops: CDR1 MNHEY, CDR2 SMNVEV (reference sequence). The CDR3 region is CASSGFRPTKSEQFF. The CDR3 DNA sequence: TGTGCCAGTAGCGGGTTTAGGCCCACAAAGAGTGAGCAGTTCTTC.

The CDR3 here is CASSSGLDTGELFF. For the CDR3, the DNA is TGCGCCAGCAGCTCGGGGTTGGACACCGGGGAGCTGTTTTTT. This rearrangement joins TRBV5-1 to TRBJ2-2, with D perhaps matching TRBD2 (5 bases). V gave up 3 bases and J gave up 3 bases, with 9 bases separating them. CDR3 length: 14 amino acids. CDR1 is SGHRS and CDR2 is YFSETQ in the germline V gene.

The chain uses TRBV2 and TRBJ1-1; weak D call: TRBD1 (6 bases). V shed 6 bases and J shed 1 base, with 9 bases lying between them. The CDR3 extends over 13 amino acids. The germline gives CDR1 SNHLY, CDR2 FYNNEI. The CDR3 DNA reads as TGTGCCAGCAGGAGGACAGCGAACACTGAAGCTTTCTTT. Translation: CASRRTANTEAFF.

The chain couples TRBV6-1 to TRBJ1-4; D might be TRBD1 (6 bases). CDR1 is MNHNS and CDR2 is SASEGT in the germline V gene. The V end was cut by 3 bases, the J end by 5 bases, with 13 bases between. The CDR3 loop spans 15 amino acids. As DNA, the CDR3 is TGTGCCAGCAGTGACTCCGGGACAAGCAATGAAAAACTGTTTTTT. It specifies CASSDSGTSNEKLFF.

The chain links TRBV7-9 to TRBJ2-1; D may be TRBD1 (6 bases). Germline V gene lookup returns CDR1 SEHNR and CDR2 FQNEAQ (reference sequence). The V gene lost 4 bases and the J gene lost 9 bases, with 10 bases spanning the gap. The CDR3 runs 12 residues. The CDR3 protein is CASSSQGAEQFF. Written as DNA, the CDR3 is TGTGCCAGCAGCTCACAGGGAGCTGAGCAGTTCTTC. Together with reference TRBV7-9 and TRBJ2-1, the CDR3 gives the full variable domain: DTGVSQNPRHKITKRGQNVTFRCDPISEHNRLYWYRQTLGQGPEFLTYFQNEAQLEKSRLLSDRFSAERPKGSFSTLEIQRTEQGDSAMYLCASSSQGAEQFFGPGTRLTVL.

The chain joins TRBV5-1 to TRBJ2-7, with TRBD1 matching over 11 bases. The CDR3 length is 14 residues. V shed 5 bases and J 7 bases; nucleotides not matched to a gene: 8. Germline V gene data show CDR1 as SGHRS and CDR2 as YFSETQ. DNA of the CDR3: TGCGCCAGCAGTTCAGGACAGGGGGCAGGGGAGCAGTACTTC. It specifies CASSSGQGAGEQYF.

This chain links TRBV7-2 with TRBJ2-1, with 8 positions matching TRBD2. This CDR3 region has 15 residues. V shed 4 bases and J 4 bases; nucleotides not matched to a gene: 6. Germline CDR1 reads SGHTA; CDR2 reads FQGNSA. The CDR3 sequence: CASSSAGASYNEQFF. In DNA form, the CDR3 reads TGTGCCAGCAGCTCAGCGGGAGCTTCGTACAATGAGCAGTTCTTC.

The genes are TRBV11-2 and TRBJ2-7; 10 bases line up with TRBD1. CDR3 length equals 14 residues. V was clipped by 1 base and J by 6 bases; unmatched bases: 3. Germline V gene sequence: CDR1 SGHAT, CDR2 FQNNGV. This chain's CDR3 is CASSLVGQGGEQYF. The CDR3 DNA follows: TGTGCCAGCAGCTTAGTAGGACAGGGGGGCGAGCAGTACTTC.

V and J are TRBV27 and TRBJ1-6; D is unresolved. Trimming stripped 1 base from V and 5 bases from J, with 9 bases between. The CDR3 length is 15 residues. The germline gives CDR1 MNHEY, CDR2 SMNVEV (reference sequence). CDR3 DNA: TGTGCCAGCAGTTTATGGGCGCAGAATAATTCACCCCTCCACTTT. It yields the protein CASSLWAQNNSPLHF.

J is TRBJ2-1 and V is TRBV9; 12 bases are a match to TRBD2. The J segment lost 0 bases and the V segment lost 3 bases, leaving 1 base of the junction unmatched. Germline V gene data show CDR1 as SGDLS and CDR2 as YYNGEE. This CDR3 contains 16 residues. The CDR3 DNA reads TGTGCCAGCAGCGGGACTAGCGGGATCTCCTACAATGAGCAGTTCTTC. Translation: CASSGTSGISYNEQFF. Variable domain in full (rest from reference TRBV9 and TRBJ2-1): DSGVTQTPKHLITATGQRVTLRCSPRSGDLSVYWYQQSLDQGLQFLIQYYNGEERAKGNILERFSAQQFPDLHSELNLSSLELGDSALYFCASSGTSGISYNEQFFGPGTRLTVL.

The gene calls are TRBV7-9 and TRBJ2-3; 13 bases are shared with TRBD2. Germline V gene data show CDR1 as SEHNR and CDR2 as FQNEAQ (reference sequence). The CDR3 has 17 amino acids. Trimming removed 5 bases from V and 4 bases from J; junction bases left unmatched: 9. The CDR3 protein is CASSPGTSGIGADTQYF. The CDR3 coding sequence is TGTGCCAGCAGCCCCGGGACTAGCGGGATAGGGGCAGATACGCAGTATTTT.

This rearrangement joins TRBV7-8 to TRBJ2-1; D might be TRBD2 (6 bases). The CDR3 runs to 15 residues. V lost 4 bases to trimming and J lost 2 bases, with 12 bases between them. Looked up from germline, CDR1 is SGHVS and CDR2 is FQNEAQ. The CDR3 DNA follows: TGTGCCAGCAGCTCGGGAGTAGAGGCCTACAATGAGCAGTTCTTC. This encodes CASSSGVEAYNEQFF.

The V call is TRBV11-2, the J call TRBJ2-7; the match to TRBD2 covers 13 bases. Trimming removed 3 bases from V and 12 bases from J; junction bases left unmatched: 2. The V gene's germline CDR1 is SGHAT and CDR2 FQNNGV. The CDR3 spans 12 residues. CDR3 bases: TGTGCCAGCAGCTTTGGGACTAGCGGGATGTACTTC. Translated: CASSFGTSGMYF.

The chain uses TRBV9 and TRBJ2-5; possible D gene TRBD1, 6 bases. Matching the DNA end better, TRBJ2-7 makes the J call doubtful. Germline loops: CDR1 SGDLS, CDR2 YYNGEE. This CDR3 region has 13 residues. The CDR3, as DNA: TGTGCCAGCAGCAACCCGCAGGGGTCCGAGCAGTACTTC. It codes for CASSNPQGSEQYF.

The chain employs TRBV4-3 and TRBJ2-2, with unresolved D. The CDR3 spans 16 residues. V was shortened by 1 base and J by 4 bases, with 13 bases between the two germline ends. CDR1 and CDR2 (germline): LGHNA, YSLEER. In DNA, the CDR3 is TGCGCCAGCAGCCAAGGCTCGAGACCGGGCACCGGGGAGCTGTTTTTT. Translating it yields CASSQGSRPGTGELFF.

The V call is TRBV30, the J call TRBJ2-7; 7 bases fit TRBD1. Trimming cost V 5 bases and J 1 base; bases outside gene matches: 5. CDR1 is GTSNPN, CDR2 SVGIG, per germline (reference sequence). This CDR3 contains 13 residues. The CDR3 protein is CAWGEQGSYEQYF. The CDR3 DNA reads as TGTGCCTGGGGCGAACAGGGGTCCTACGAGCAGTACTTC.

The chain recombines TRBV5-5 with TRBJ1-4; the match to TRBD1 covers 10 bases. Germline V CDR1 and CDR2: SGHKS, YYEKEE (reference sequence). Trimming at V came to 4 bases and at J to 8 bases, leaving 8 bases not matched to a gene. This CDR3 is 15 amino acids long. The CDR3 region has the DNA TGTGCCAGCAGCGTACCGGGACAGGGGTACGAAAAACTGTTTTTT. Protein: CASSVPGQGYEKLFF.

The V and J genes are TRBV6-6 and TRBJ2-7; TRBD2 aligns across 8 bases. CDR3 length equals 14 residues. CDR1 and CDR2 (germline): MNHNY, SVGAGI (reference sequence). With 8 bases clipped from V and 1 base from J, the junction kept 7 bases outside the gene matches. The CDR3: CASSIAGYSYEQYF. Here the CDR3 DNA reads TGTGCCAGCTCGATAGCGGGATATTCCTACGAGCAGTACTTC.

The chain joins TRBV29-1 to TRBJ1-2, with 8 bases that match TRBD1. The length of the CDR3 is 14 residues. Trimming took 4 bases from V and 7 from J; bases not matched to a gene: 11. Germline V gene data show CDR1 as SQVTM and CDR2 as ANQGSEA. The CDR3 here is CSVGRGGQGSGYTF. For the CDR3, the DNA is TGCAGCGTTGGACGGGGAGGACAGGGCTCTGGCTACACCTTC.

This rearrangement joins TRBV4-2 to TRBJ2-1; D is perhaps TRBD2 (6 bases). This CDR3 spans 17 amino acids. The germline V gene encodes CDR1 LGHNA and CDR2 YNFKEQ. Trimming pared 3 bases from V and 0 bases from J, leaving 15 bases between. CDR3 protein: CASSQSEGIASYNEQFF. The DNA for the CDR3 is TGTGCCAGCAGCCAGTCGGAGGGGATTGCCTCCTACAATGAGCAGTTCTTC.

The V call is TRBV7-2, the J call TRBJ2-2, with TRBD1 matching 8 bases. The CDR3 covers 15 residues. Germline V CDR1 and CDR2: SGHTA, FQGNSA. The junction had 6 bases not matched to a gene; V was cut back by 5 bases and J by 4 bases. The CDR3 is CASSRTGSGTGELFF. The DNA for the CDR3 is TGTGCCAGCAGCCGGACAGGGAGCGGCACCGGGGAGCTGTTTTTT.

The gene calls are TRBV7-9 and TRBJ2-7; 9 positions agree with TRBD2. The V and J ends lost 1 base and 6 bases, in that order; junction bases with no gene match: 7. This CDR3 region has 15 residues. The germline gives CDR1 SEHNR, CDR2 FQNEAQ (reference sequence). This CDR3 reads CASSLGLAGGPEQYF. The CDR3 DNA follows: TGTGCCAGCAGCTTAGGGCTCGCGGGAGGGCCCGAGCAGTACTTC.

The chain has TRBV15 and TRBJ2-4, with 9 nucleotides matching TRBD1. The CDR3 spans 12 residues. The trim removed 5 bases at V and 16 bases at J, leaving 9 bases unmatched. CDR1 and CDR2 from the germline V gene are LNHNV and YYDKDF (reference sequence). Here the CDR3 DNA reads TGTGCCACCAGCGCCGCCAGGACAGGGGTATACTTC. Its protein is CATSAARTGVYF.

CDR3 residues: CASSHLTQGIVNEQYF. CDR3 sequence (DNA): TGCGCCAGCAGCCACCTAACACAGGGGATCGTCAACGAGCAGTACTTC. The chain is built from TRBV4-1 and TRBJ2-7; 7 nucleotides line up with TRBD1. The CDR3 totals 16 residues. CDR1 is MGHRA and CDR2 is YSYEKL in the germline V gene. V gave up 3 bases and J gave up 5 bases; unmatched junction bases: 13.